This T cell receptor (beta chain) is drawn from a study of control samples from healthy donors and cancer patients (dated by TCRdb to 2018 to 2021). Library generation was performed with the immunoSEQ multiplex PCR assay. TCRdb retrieved this table from immuneACCESS and kept in-frame rearrangements only. Not all clones are present; in checked studies, unresolved V genes account for under half, and no reason is known for the remainder. The sample profile shows 250,000 to 300,000 clones; approximately 80% of them were found once. The ten largest make up about 14% of the sample. Turning to this clone: Its antigen remains unidentified. No much larger clone exists at a distance of one base, and base qualities are not known.

V is cut by 3 bases and J by 8 bases, and the space between the germline ends is 17 bases. CDR1 and CDR2 (SGDLS, YYNGEE) derive from the germline V gene. CDR3 length: 14 amino acids, cysteine to phenylalanine. Only CDR3 DNA remains: 42 bases, in frame from the first base. Sample: PBMCs. The sequence came from a woman in her fifties or sixties with lung cancer. The chain is encoded by TRBV9 joined to TRBJ1-2; tentative D gene TRBD1, with 6 bases matching. The encoded CDR3 is CASSATGTLTGYTF. The sequenced DNA is TGTGCCAGCAGCGCAACCGGGACATTGACCGGCTACACCTTC. The CDR3 plus the reference TRBV9 and TRBJ1-2 genes for the other parts give the full variable domain: DSGVTQTPKHLITATGQRVTLRCSPRSGDLSVYWYQQSLDQGLQFLIQYYNGEERAKGNILERFSAQQFPDLHSELNLSSLELGDSALYFCASSATGTLTGYTFGSGTRLTVV.